This T cell receptor (beta chain) was identified during a study of CXCR3-negative and CXCR3-positive naive CD8 T cells. Germline CDR1 and CDR2: SQVTM and ANQGSEA. The CDR3 extends over 12 amino acids. Carrying UMI labels, the TRB cDNA libraries were prepared through 5' RACE. TCRdb reanalyzed the 5' RACE reads, giving one entry per CDR3 protein sequence and no DNA. This sample contains under 75,000 distinct CDR3 sequences. Sequenced input: naive CXCR3- CD8+ T cells from blood. Subset given: CD45RO-CCR7+CD27+CD95- naive CD8+ T cells lacking CXCR3 (TNR3-). The TCR originated in a human donor in good health. Some clones in this sample may be carry-over from other donors' samples. V gene TRBV29-1 combines with J gene TRBJ2-2; TCRdb calls TRBD1, which cannot be checked without DNA. CDR3 amino acids: CSVAGDTGELFF.